The sequence of this T cell receptor (beta chain) was determined in a study of graft-versus-host responses after intestinal transplantation. The method was immunoSEQ multiplex PCR; TCRdb's version includes in-frame clones alone and lacks a portion of them. The table shows about 47,000 clones, with roughly 95% occurring only once. Trimming took 3 bases from V and 3 from J; bases not matched to a gene: 3. CDR3 length equals 14 residues. From germline, CDR1 is SEHNR and CDR2 FQNEAQ (reference sequence). This sequence joins TRBV7-9 and TRBJ1-2; 8 bases map to TRBD1. The receptor was isolated from a human patient who received an intestinal transplant, so some T cells may come from the graft donor. The material sequenced was PBMCs, taken 335 days after intestinal transplant. Here the CDR3 DNA reads TGTGCCAGCAGCTTTGACAGGGGAGACTATGGCTACACCTTC. It is translated as CASSFDRGDYGYTF. Supplemented by reference TRBV7-9 and TRBJ1-2, the full variable domain reads DTGVSQNPRHKITKRGQNVTFRCDPISEHNRLYWYRQTLGQGPEFLTYFQNEAQLEKSRLLSDRFSAERPKGSFSTLEIQRTEQGDSAMYLCASSFDRGDYGYTFGSGTRLTVV.